What follows is one T cell receptor (beta chain) and its context. TCRdb's table, derived via immunoSEQ multiplex PCR, lists solely in-frame clones and lacks some. The table shows roughly 62,000 clones, with approximately 95% occurring only once. This specimen belongs to a study of technical replicates of blood from several donors. The V and J ends lost 0 bases and 6 bases, in that order; junction bases with no gene match: 6. The CDR3 extends over 17 amino acids. From germline, CDR1 is MGHRA and CDR2 YSYEKL. The sequenced material came from PBMCs. The chain has TRBV4-1 and TRBJ2-3, with 13 bases identical to TRBD2. The sequence derives from a human donor in good health. Some clones in this sample may be carry-over from other donors' samples. CDR3 nucleotides: TGCGCCAGCAGCCAAGATGAGACTAGCGGGGGGTGGGATACGCAGTATTTT. Translated, it gives CASSQDETSGGWDTQYF.